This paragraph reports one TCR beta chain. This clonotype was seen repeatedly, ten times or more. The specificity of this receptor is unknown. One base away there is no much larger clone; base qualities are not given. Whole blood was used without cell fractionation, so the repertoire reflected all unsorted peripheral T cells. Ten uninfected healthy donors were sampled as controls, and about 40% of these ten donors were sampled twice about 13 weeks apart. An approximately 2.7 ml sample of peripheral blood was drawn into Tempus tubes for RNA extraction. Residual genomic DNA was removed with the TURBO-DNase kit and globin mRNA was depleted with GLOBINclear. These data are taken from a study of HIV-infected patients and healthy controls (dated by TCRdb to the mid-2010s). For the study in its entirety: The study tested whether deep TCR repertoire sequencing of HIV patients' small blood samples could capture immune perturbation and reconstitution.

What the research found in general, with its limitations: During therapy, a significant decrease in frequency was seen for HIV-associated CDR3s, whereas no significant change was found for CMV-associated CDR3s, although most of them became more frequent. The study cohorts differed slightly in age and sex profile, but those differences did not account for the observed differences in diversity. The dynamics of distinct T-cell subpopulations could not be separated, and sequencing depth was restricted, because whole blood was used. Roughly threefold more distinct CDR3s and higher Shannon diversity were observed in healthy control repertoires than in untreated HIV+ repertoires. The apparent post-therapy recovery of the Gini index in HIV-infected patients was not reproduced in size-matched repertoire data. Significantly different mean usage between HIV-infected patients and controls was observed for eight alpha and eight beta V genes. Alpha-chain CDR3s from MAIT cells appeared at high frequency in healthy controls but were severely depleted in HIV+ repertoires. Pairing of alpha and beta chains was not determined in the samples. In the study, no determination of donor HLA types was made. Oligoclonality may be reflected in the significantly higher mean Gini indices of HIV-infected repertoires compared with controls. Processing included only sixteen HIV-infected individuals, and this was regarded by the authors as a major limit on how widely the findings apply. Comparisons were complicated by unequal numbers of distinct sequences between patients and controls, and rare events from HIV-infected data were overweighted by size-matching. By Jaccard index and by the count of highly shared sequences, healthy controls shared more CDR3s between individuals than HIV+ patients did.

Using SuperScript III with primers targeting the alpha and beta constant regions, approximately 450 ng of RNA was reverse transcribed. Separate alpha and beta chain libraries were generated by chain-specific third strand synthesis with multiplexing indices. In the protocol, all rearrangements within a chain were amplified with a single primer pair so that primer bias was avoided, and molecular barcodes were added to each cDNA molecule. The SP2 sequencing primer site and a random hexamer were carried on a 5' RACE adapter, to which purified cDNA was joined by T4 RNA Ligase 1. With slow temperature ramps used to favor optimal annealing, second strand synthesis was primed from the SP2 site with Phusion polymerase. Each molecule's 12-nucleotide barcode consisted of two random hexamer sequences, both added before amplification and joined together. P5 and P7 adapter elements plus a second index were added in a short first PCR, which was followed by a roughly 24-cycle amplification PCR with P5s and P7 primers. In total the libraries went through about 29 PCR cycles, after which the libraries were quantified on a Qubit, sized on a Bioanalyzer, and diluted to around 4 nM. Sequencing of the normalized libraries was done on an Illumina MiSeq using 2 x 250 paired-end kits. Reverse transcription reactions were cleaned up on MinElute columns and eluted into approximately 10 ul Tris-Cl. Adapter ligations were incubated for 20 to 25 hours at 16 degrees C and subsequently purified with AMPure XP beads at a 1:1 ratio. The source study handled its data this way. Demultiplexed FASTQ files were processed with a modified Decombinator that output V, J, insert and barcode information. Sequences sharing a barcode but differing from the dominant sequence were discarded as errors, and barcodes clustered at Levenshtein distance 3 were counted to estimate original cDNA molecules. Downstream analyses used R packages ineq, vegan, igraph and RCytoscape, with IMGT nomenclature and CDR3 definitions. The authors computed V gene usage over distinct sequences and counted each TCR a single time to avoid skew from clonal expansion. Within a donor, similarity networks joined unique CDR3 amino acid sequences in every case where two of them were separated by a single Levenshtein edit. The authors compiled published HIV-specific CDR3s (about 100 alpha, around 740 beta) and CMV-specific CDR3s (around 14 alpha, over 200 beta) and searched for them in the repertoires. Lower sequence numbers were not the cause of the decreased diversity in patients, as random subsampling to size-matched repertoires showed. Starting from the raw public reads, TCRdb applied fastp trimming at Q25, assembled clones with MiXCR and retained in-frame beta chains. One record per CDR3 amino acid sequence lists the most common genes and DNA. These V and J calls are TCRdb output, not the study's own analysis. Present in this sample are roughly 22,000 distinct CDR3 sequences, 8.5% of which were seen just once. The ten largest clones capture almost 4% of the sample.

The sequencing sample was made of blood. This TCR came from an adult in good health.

The nucleotide sequence reads TGTGCCAGCACCAATCATAGGGACGGAAGTGATTATAGCAATCAGCCCCAGCATTTT. Its protein reads: CASTNHRDGSDYSNQPQHF. The V and J genes are TRBV7-9 and TRBJ1-5; the D gene is possibly TRBD1, with 5 bases matching. The CDR3 spans 19 residues, from the cysteine through the phenylalanine. CDR3 DNA is the only sequence kept; it has 57 bases, read in frame from the first base. CDR1 and CDR2 are drawn from the germline V gene (reference sequence): SEHNR, FQNEAQ. Trimming removed 7 bases from V and 0 bases from J, leaving 25 bases between the germline ends.